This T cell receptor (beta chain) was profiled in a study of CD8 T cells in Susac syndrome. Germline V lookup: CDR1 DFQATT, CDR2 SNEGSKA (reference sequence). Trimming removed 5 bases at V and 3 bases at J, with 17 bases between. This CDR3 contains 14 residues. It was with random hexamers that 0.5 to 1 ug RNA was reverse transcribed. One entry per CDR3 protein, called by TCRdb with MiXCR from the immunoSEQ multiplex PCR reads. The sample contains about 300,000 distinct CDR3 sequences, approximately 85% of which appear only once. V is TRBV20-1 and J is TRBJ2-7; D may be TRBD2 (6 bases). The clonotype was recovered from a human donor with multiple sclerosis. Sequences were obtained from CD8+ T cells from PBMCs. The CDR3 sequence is CSAPLGLQNYEQYF. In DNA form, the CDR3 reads TGCAGTGCTCCCCTGGGACTTCAGAACTACGAGCAGTACTTC.